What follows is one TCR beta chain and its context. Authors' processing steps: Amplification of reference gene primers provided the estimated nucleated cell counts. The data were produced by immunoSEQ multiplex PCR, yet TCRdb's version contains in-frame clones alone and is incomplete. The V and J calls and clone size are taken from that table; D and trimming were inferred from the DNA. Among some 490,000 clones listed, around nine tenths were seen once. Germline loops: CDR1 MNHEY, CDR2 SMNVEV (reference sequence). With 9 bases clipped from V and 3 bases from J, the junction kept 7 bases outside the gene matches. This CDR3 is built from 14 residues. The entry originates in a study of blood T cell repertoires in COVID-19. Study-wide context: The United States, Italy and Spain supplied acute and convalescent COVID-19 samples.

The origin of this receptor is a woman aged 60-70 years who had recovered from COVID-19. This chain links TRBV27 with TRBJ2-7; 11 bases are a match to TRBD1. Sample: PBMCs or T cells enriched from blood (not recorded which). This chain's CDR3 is CASGTGTGGYEQYF. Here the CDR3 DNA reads TGTGCCAGTGGGACCGGGACAGGGGGCTACGAGCAGTACTTC.